The 25 T cell receptor beta chains below all came from one sample that was sequenced in a study of blood T cell repertoires in COVID-19 (dated by TCRdb to 2018 to 2021). The library was produced with the immunoSEQ multiplex PCR assay. TCRdb retrieved this table from immuneACCESS and kept in-frame rearrangements only. Not all clones are present; in checked studies, unresolved V genes account for under half, and no reason is known for the remainder. Counted in this sample were 80,000 or so clones; approximately 78% of them appeared once. More than 15% of the sample is in the top ten clones. The sequenced sample consisted of peripheral blood. The receptors stem from a woman aged 55-69 years with acute or convalescent COVID-19.

This chain connects TRBV18 to TRBJ1-5; 9 bases map to TRBD1. Trimming removed 4 bases from V and 1 base from J; junction bases left unmatched: 8. This CDR3 contains 17 residues. Germline V lookup: CDR1 KGHSH, CDR2 LQKENI. CDR3 loop: CASSLGRGQGSNQPQHF. CDR3 nucleotide sequence: TGTGCCAGCTCACTTGGGCGGGGACAGGGAAGCAATCAGCCCCAGCATTTT.

The rearrangement uses TRBV4-1 and TRBJ1-5, with 9 bases identical to TRBD1. The CDR3 spans 14 residues. Germline values: CDR1 MGHRA, CDR2 YSYEKL. The J segment lost 11 bases and the V segment lost 1 base, leaving 6 bases of the junction unmatched. CDR3 in DNA: TGCGCCAGCAGCCAAGGGACAGGGGTTCGATCCCAGCATTTT. It is translated as CASSQGTGVRSQHF.

V and J are TRBV6-5 and TRBJ1-2; 9 bases are a match to TRBD1. V lost 5 bases and J lost 1; bases outside the gene matches: 2. This CDR3 has 14 amino acids. Per the germline V gene, CDR1 is MNHEY and CDR2 is SVGAGI. The CDR3 DNA follows: TGTGCCAGCAGTCGGACAGGGGTTAACTATGGCTACACCTTC. Amino acids: CASSRTGVNYGYTF.

As DNA, the CDR3 is TGTGCCAGTAAGGGGACTAGCGGGCTCGAGACTTACAATGAGCAGTTCTTC. Translating it yields CASKGTSGLETYNEQFF. The rearrangement links TRBV19 to TRBJ2-1; 12 bases are shared with TRBD2. V shed 7 bases, J shed 4 bases, and the junction held 11 bases outside the gene matches. Germline V CDR1 and CDR2: LNHDA, SQIVND (reference sequence). The CDR3 runs 17 residues.

The chain combines TRBV2 with TRBJ2-7; TRBD1 matches at 7 bases. The J segment lost 3 bases and the V segment lost 8 bases, leaving 10 bases of the junction unmatched. This CDR3 region has 14 residues. Germline V gives CDR1 SNHLY, CDR2 FYNNEI. DNA of the CDR3: TGTGCCAGCGTCCCCCCCGACAGGGACTACGAGCAGTACTTC. It yields the protein CASVPPDRDYEQYF.

The J gene is TRBJ1-1, the V gene TRBV30; perhaps TRBD1 as D (5 bases). Per the germline V gene, CDR1 is GTSNPN and CDR2 is SVGIG (reference sequence). V lost 0 bases to trimming and J lost 6 bases, with 14 bases between them. This CDR3 has 14 amino acids. For the CDR3, the DNA is TGTGCCTGGAGTGTCGGAGCCGAAGGGGCTGAAGCTTTCTTT. Its translation is CAWSVGAEGAEAFF.

J is TRBJ1-1 and V is TRBV5-6; 8 nucleotides match TRBD1. CDR3 length: 15 residues. CDR1 SGHDT and CDR2 YYEEEE come from the germline V gene. The V gene end was trimmed by 2 bases and the J gene end by 0 bases; junction bases not matched to a gene: 3. CDR3 in DNA: TGTGCCAGCAGCTTTGAGGACAGGGTGAACACTGAAGCTTTCTTT. It codes for CASSFEDRVNTEAFF.

The rearrangement joins TRBV28 to TRBJ2-1, with 7 bases lining up with TRBD1. CDR1 is MDHEN and CDR2 is SYDVKM in the germline V gene. Trimming at V came to 4 bases and at J to 6 bases, leaving 9 bases not matched to a gene. This CDR3 contains 15 residues. CDR3 in DNA: TGTGCCAGCAGTTCCTCAAGGACAGGCCTCAATGAGCAGTTCTTC. It is translated as CASSSSRTGLNEQFF.

This clone was picked up a small number of times. V usage is TRBV4-1 and J usage is TRBJ2-7; TRBD1 aligns across 9 bases. With V trimmed by 3 bases and J by 1 base, 10 bases remained unmatched. This CDR3 comprises 17 residues. Per germline, CDR1 MGHRA and CDR2 YSYEKL. In DNA form, the CDR3 reads TGCGCCAGCAGCCAGGGGACAGGGCTCTCCAATTCCTACGAGCAGTACTTC. It codes for CASSQGTGLSNSYEQYF.

The chain employs TRBV3-1 (or the pseudogene TRBV3-2) and TRBJ2-1, with D unclear. The CDR3 has 15 amino acids. V dropped 0 bases and J dropped 4 bases, with 10 bases sitting between them. Germline CDR1 LGHDT, CDR2 YNNKEL (reference sequence). CDR3 sequence (DNA): TGTGCCAGCAGCCAAGATGTGGCAGCGTACAATGAGCAGTTCTTC. As protein: CASSQDVAAYNEQFF.

This rearrangement joins TRBV3-1 (or the pseudogene TRBV3-2) to TRBJ1-1; no clear D gene. The CDR3 covers 13 residues. The germline CDR1 and CDR2 sequences are LGHDT and YNNKEL (reference sequence). Trimming took 4 bases from V and 1 from J, leaving 7 bases between them. CDR3: CASSPRKNTEAFF. The CDR3 DNA sequence: TGTGCCAGCAGCCCCCGTAAGAACACTGAAGCTTTCTTT.

This chain connects TRBV9 to TRBJ2-1, with TRBD2 as a possible D gene (6 bases). CDR1 is SGDLS and CDR2 is YYNGEE in the germline V gene. CDR3 length equals 15 residues. With 5 bases removed from V and 4 bases from J, the gap between germline ends came to 16 bases. CDR3 nucleotide sequence: TGTGCCAGCAGAGGGGAGGTCGGGGAATACAATGAGCAGTTCTTC. This sequence encodes CASRGEVGEYNEQFF.

Only a few counts were recorded for this clone. The rearrangement links TRBV11-2 to TRBJ2-7; tentatively, D is TRBD1 (5 bases). CDR3 size: 14 residues. Looked up from germline, CDR1 is SGHAT and CDR2 is FQNNGV. Trimming removed 5 bases at V and 3 bases at J, with 14 bases between. This chain's CDR3 is CASSASPGFYEQYF. CDR3 DNA sequence: TGTGCCAGCAGCGCCTCCCCAGGGTTCTACGAGCAGTACTTC.

The chain links TRBV18 to TRBJ1-2; weak D call: TRBD1 (5 bases). In germline, CDR1 is KGHSH, CDR2 LQKENI. The CDR3 extends over 14 amino acids. V shed 4 bases and J shed 6 bases, with 15 bases lying between them. The DNA for the CDR3 is TGTGCCAGCTCACGCCAGGGAGGTGGGGATGGCTACACCTTC. Its protein is CASSRQGGGDGYTF.

This chain uses TRBV9 with TRBJ2-2; D is unclear. The germline V gene has CDR1 SGDLS and CDR2 YYNGEE. V lost 0 bases and J 2 bases, leaving 8 bases between the germline ends. The CDR3 is 15 residues long. As DNA, the CDR3 is TGTGCCAGCAGCGTAGACTTAAGCAACACCGGGGAGCTGTTTTTT. Translation: CASSVDLSNTGELFF.

V and J are TRBV7-9 and TRBJ2-5; TRBD1 is a possible D gene (6 bases). CDR3 length: 15 residues. The ends were cut back, 3 bases at V and 4 bases at J, with 15 bases in the middle. Germline V gives CDR1 SEHNR, CDR2 FQNEAQ (reference sequence). In DNA form, the CDR3 reads TGTGCCAGCAGCTTTCCCCAGGGGTTATTAGAGACCCAGTACTTC. As protein: CASSFPQGLLETQYF.

This clone was recorded once. V usage is TRBV6-1 and J usage is TRBJ1-2, with D unclear. V lost 1 base, J lost 6 bases, and 15 bases lay in between. This CDR3 region has 15 residues. CDR1 is MNHNS, CDR2 SASEGT, per germline. The CDR3, as DNA: TGTGCCAGCAGTGAAGGGACTTATAATTCGGATGGCTACACCTTC. Translating gives CASSEGTYNSDGYTF.

The CDR3 sequence: CASSSGTGMNYGYTF. The CDR3 DNA follows: TGTGCCAGCAGCTCGGGGACAGGGATGAACTATGGCTACACCTTC. The rearrangement joins TRBV5-4 to TRBJ1-2; TRBD1 matches 9 bases. The CDR3 is made up of 15 amino acids. Trimming removed 3 bases from V and 2 bases from J; junction bases left unmatched: 5. In germline, CDR1 is SGHNT, CDR2 YYREEE (reference sequence).

Details on this clone: One end of the junction fails to match germline, which may point to a read error. The gene calls are TRBV2 and TRBJ1-4, with TRBD1 identical over 8 bases. CDR1 and CDR2 from the germline V gene are SNHLY and FYNNEI. The CDR3 has 14 residues. The CDR3 nucleotides are TGTGCCAGCGAGGACAGGGAATCTAACGAAAAACTGTTTTTT. This encodes CASEDRESNEKLFF.

This clone has just a few counts. The rearrangement joins TRBV10-3 to TRBJ1-1; 7 bases align to TRBD1. Germline assignment: CDR1 ENHRY and CDR2 SYGVKD. The J segment lost 5 bases and the V segment lost 0 bases, leaving 6 bases of the junction unmatched. The CDR3 covers 15 residues. The CDR3 nucleotides are TGTGCCATCAGTGAGTCGAGGGGGCGAGAAACTGAAGCTTTCTTT. It yields the protein CAISESRGRETEAFF.

The V call is TRBV7-2, the J call TRBJ1-6; TRBD1 aligns across 7 bases. This CDR3 spans 14 amino acids. Losses at the gene ends were 1 base for V and 8 bases for J; bases not matched to a gene: 2. Germline CDR1 SGHTA, CDR2 FQGNSA. Here the CDR3 DNA reads TGTGCCAGCAGCTTAGTTGACAGGGATTCACCCCTCCACTTT. Its translation: CASSLVDRDSPLHF.

This clone has only a few counts. The chain has TRBV5-5 and TRBJ2-5; 9 positions agree with TRBD1. CDR1 and CDR2 from the germline V gene are SGHKS and YYEKEE (reference sequence). This CDR3 has 14 residues. The trim removed 4 bases at V and 2 bases at J, leaving 3 bases unmatched. The CDR3 sequence: CASSRDRVQETQYF. DNA of the CDR3: TGTGCCAGCAGCCGGGACAGGGTACAAGAGACCCAGTACTTC.

This rearrangement joins TRBV7-9 to TRBJ2-1; D is uncertain. The V end was cut by 1 base, the J end by 7 bases, with 14 bases between. Germline-derived CDR1 and CDR2 are SEHNR and FQNEAQ (reference sequence). The CDR3 consists of 15 residues. CDR3 residues: CASSLDIAPGNEQFF. As DNA, the CDR3 is TGTGCCAGCAGCTTAGATATAGCCCCCGGGAATGAGCAGTTCTTC.

This clone was counted once. This chain connects TRBV7-9 to TRBJ1-3; TRBD1 might be the D (5 bases). CDR3 length: 17 amino acids. Germline V gene sequence: CDR1 SEHNR, CDR2 FQNEAQ (reference sequence). V gave up 0 bases and J gave up 2 bases, with 14 bases separating them. The CDR3 spells CASSLARGSLAGNTIYF. The CDR3 nucleotides are TGTGCCAGCAGCTTAGCGCGGGGGAGTCTTGCTGGAAACACCATATATTTT.

The sample holds one count of this clone. CDR3 nucleotide sequence: TGTGCCAGTAGTATGGCTAGCGGACCCTACGAGCAGTACTTC. This gives the protein CASSMASGPYEQYF. The chain recombines TRBV19 with TRBJ2-7, with 7 bases that match TRBD2. CDR3 length: 14 residues. Germline CDR1 LNHDA, CDR2 SQIVND (reference sequence). With 3 bases clipped from V and 2 bases from J, the junction kept 4 bases outside the gene matches.